This TCR beta chain stems from a study of identical twins. Germline V gene data show CDR1 as SGHNT and CDR2 as YYREEE (reference sequence). The length of the CDR3 is 14 residues. Trimming removed 2 bases at V and 2 bases at J, with 11 bases between. Notes on the study in general: Cord blood beta clonotypes that were abundant carried fewer insertions, and memory repertoires showed no such trend. Its conclusions, products of cross-sectional statistical analysis, did not come from following the same donors.

cDNA carried unique molecular identifiers, and a universal primer site was added by template switching. MiXCR, run by TCRdb on the 5' RACE reads, gives a single entry per CDR3 protein. The sample records 450,000 to 650,000 distinct CDR3 sequences, more than 9% being singletons. To note about this clonotype: Its antigen remains unidentified. A read error is likely, as this CDR3 ends without the conserved phenylalanine or tryptophan.

The same data also went into a second study, on yellow fever vaccine responses in identical twins. From that report: Vaccine-induced T cell responses in twins were reportedly observed to appear partly convergent, partly personalized.

The chain carries TRBV5-4 and TRBJ2-7; D gene unclear. This receptor was identified in a young woman in good health. Input material: PBMCs. As DNA, the CDR3 is TGTGCCAGCAGCTTACGGTCAGGTCCCTACGAGCAGTACTAC. Its translation: CASSLRSGPYEQYY.